The clone carrying this TCR beta chain was counted many times. The data belong to a study of T cells in Graves' hyperthyroidism and ophthalmopathy. Trimming left V 3 bases short and J 1 base short, with 7 bases between. This CDR3 contains 13 residues. Germline CDR1 GTSNPN, CDR2 SVGIG (reference sequence). TCR beta CDR3 region amplification was performed from RNA transcripts. Initially, a first-round RT-PCR of the TCR CDR3 employed the HTBI primer set. TCRdb redid the calling of the multiplex PCR reads with MiXCR, one entry per CDR3 protein. Of a few hundred thousand distinct CDR3 sequences listed, roughly 14% are singletons. Each patient was aged 18 to 65 and had newly diagnosed hyperthyroidism of under 2 months' duration. Thyroid ultrasound and orbital computed tomography, with clinical symptoms and serum thyroxine and TRAb, informed diagnoses.

The V and J genes are TRBV30 and TRBJ1-5; D might be TRBD1 (5 bases). The receptor was derived from a woman between 40 and 55 years old with Graves' hyperthyroidism that later progressed to Graves' ophthalmopathy. Sequencing was performed on blood. In DNA form, the CDR3 reads TGTGCCTGGAGCCAGGGAAGCAATCAGCCCCAGCATTTT. Protein: CAWSQGSNQPQHF.